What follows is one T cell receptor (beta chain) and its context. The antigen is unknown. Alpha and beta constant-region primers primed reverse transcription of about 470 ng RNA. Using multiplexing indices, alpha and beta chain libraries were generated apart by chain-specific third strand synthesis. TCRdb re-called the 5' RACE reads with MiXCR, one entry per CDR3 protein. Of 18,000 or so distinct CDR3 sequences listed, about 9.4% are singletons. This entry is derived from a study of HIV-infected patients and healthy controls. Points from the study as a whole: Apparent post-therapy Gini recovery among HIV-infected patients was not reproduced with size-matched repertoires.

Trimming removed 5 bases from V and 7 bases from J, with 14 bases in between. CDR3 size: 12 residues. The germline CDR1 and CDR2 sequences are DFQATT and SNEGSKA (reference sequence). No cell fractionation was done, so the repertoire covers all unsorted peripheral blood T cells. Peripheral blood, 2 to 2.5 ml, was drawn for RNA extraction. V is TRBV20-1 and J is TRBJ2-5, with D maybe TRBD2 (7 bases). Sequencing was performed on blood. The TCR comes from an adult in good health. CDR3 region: CSAVGEGGTQYF. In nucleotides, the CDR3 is TGCAGTGCTGTCGGGGAGGGGGGGACCCAGTACTTC.